This entry is about one T cell receptor (beta chain). This sample was taken from a study of technical replicates of blood from a few donors. Generated by immunoSEQ multiplex PCR, the TCRdb table keeps only in-frame clones and is missing some. The data show tens of thousands of clones, around 94% seen once. With V trimmed by 1 base and J by 2 bases, 3 bases remained unmatched. CDR3 length: 15 residues. The germline V gene has CDR1 LGHNA and CDR2 YNFKEQ. The chain recombines TRBV4-2 with TRBJ2-3; 7 bases match TRBD2. Source material: T cells isolated from PBMCs. The sequence was obtained from a human donor in good health. The CDR3: CASSQAGLLTDTQYF. DNA of the CDR3: TGTGCCAGCAGCCAAGCGGGACTACTCACAGATACGCAGTATTTT.